The entry that follows covers one T cell receptor beta chain sequence. Its target is not known. This entry belongs to a study of post-analysis software for immune sequencing data. Points from the study as a whole: Comparison with controls showed significantly lower normalized Chao1 diversity in multiple sclerosis patients.

The library was made from cDNA and included unique molecular identifiers. From the PCR reads, TCRdb called clonotypes with MiXCR, one entry per CDR3 protein. This table has 650,000 to 900,000 distinct CDR3 sequences, 46% appearing once. The sample comprised blood. This TCR derives from a girl between 10 and 17 years old with multiple sclerosis.

CDR3 sequence reads: CASSQLAGEPYEQYF. DNA of the CDR3: TGTGCCAGCAGCCAATTAGCGGGAGAGCCCTACGAGCAGTACTTC. The genes are TRBV7-6 and TRBJ2-4; TRBD2 matches 9 bases. The last part of the DNA fits TRBJ2-7 better; the J call may be wrong. There are 15 residues in the CDR3. CDR1 and CDR2 (germline): SGHVS, FNYEAQ.